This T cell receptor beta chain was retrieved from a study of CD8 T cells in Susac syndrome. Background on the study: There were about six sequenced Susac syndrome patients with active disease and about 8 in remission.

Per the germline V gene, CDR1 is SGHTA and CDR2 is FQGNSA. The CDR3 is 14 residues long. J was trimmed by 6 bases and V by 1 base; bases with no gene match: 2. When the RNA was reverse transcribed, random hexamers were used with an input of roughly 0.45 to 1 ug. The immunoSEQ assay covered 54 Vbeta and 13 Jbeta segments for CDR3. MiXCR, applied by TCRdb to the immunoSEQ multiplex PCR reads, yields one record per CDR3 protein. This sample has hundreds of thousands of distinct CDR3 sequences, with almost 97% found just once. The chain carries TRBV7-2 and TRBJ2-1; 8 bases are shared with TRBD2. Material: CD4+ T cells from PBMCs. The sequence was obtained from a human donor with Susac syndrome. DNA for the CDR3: TGTGCCAGCAGCTTAGTGCGGGAGGTCAATGAGCAGTTCTTC. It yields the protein CASSLVREVNEQFF.